The 32 T cell receptor beta chains in this list originate from one sample, sequenced in a study of blood T cells in healthy people across ages. PCR was performed a second time for 7 to 11 cycles using a sample-barcoded 5' primer and a J-beta primer mix. MiXCR was run by TCRdb on the 5' RACE reads, yielding one entry per CDR3 protein. The repertoire includes 700,000 to 850,000 distinct CDR3 sequences, approximately 53% of them detected once, and roughly 37% sits in the top ten. The source material was blood. The receptors stem from a man at least 80 years old in good health.

This chain joins TRBV11-3 and TRBJ2-7, with no clear D. CDR1 SGHNT and CDR2 YENEEA come from the germline V gene. Trimming stripped 3 bases from V and 1 base from J, with 13 bases between. This CDR3 spans 15 amino acids. The CDR3 is CASSFTVGKSYEQYF. CDR3 nucleotide sequence: TGTGCCAGCAGCTTTACAGTCGGAAAATCCTACGAGCAGTACTTC.

The rearrangement links TRBV18 to TRBJ1-2, with 7 bases identical to TRBD1. V lost 0 bases to trimming and J lost 5 bases; unmatched junction nucleotides: 0. This CDR3 spans 13 amino acids. The germline gives CDR1 KGHSH, CDR2 LQKENI. The CDR3 region has the DNA TGTGCCAGCTCACCACCGGGACAGTATGGCTACACCTTC. Translated: CASSPPGQYGYTF.

This sequence joins TRBV24-1 and TRBJ2-3; D is ambiguous. V was cut by 4 bases and J by 0 bases, with 13 bases left in between. The germline gives CDR1 KGHDR, CDR2 SFDVKD. The CDR3 contains 16 residues. CDR3 coding DNA: TGTGCCACCAGTGACCCCGGTGAATCTAGCACAGATACGCAGTATTTT. It is translated as CATSDPGESSTDTQYF.

The chain employs TRBV12-3 or TRBV12-4 and TRBJ1-2, with D unclear. The CDR3 runs 14 residues. The V end was cut by 0 bases, the J end by 3 bases, with 8 bases between. Here the CDR3 reads CASSLASKHYGYTF. For the CDR3, the DNA is TGTGCCAGCAGTTTAGCCTCTAAACACTATGGCTACACCTTC.

This clonotype was seen more than once but under ten times. The chain joins TRBV14 to TRBJ2-3; D unresolved. Germline V gene lookup returns CDR1 SGHDN and CDR2 FVKESK. Trimming stripped 1 base from V and 1 base from J, with 6 bases between. This CDR3 contains 14 residues. The CDR3 bases are TGTGCCAGCAGCCAAGGGACGGGCACAGATACGCAGTATTTT. Translation gives CASSQGTGTDTQYF.

This clonotype has more than one count but fewer than ten. The rearrangement joins TRBV7-2 to TRBJ2-3; D remains unclear. This CDR3 spans 12 amino acids. Germline lookup yields CDR1 SGHTA and CDR2 FQGNSA. The germline V and J ends were trimmed by 5 bases and 8 bases, with 11 bases remaining between them. The CDR3 sequence: CASSRRQATQYF. The CDR3 DNA reads TGTGCCAGCAGCCGAAGGCAGGCTACGCAGTATTTT.

The rearrangement joins TRBV27 to TRBJ2-7, with D perhaps TRBD2 (7 bases). From germline, CDR1 is MNHEY and CDR2 SMNVEV (reference sequence). The CDR3 covers 13 residues. Trimming left V 9 bases short and J 2 bases short, with 14 bases between. The CDR3 spells CASAGGAAYEQYF. In DNA form, the CDR3 reads TGTGCCAGTGCTGGGGGGGCGGCCTACGAGCAGTACTTC.

The V call is TRBV15, the J call TRBJ2-7; possible D gene TRBD1, 7 bases. The V gene's germline CDR1 is LNHNV and CDR2 YYDKDF (reference sequence). Trimming took 0 bases from V and 2 from J, leaving 8 bases between them. The CDR3 totals 14 residues. The CDR3 DNA sequence: TGTGCCACCAGCAGAGACAGGGGGGCCTACGAGCAGTACTTC. It encodes CATSRDRGAYEQYF.

The gene calls are TRBV25-1 and TRBJ2-6; a possible D gene is TRBD1 (5 bases). CDR1 is MGHDK and CDR2 is SYGVNS in the germline V gene. The CDR3 is made up of 19 amino acids. V was trimmed by 6 bases and J by 0 bases, leaving 21 bases between them. CDR3 DNA: TGTGCCAGCAGCCGAAGTGGTTGGACATCCGCCTCTGGGGCCAACGTCCTGACTTTC. It codes for CASSRSGWTSASGANVLTF.

This clonotype was seen once. The rearrangement links TRBV19 to TRBJ1-2, with a tentative D call TRBD1 (6 bases). CDR1 and CDR2 from the germline V gene are LNHDA and SQIVND (reference sequence). The CDR3 sequence is 15 residues long. V was pared by 3 bases and J by 1 base, with 12 bases between. The CDR3 nucleotides are TGTGCCAGTAGTATCGGCAGGGGAAGTAACTATGGCTACACCTTC. Protein sequence: CASSIGRGSNYGYTF.

The chain has TRBV25-1 and TRBJ2-3; weak D call: TRBD1 (5 bases). Deletions cut 6 bases from V and 1 base from J, with 8 bases between. This CDR3 comprises 13 residues. CDR1 is MGHDK, CDR2 SYGVNS, per germline. The CDR3 sequence: CASRGHRTDTQYF. CDR3 nucleotides: TGTGCCAGCAGGGGGCACCGCACAGATACGCAGTATTTT.

This clonotype was counted only a few times. The CDR3 sequence is CASSPPFDRDYGYTF. In DNA form, the CDR3 reads TGTGCCAGCTCACCACCGTTCGACAGGGACTATGGCTACACCTTC. The chain joins TRBV18 to TRBJ1-2, with TRBD1 matching 7 bases. This CDR3 has 15 amino acids. The germline gives CDR1 KGHSH, CDR2 LQKENI. J lost 3 bases, V lost 0 bases, and 4 bases had no gene match.

This clonotype has more than one count but fewer than ten. The chain couples TRBV7-2 to TRBJ1-1, with TRBD1 identical over 12 bases. J was trimmed by 3 bases and V by 5 bases; bases with no gene match: 16. Germline V lookup: CDR1 SGHTA, CDR2 FQGNSA. This CDR3 has 19 amino acids. The DNA for the CDR3 is TGTGCCAGCAGCCTCGACCCGGGACAGGGGGCGAGGGGTCACACTGAAGCTTTCTTT. Translated, it gives CASSLDPGQGARGHTEAFF.

This chain connects TRBV11-2 to TRBJ1-5; no clear D gene. Germline values: CDR1 SGHAT, CDR2 FQNNGV. Deletions cut 0 bases from V and 6 bases from J, with 12 bases between. CDR3 length: 15 amino acids. In DNA form, the CDR3 reads TGTGCCAGCAGCTTAGAAGGGAGAGGAGGTCAGCCCCAGCATTTT. Translated: CASSLEGRGGQPQHF.

The CDR3 loop is CASSQGTLPSTDTQYF. DNA for the CDR3: TGCGCCAGCAGCCAAGGGACTTTACCTAGCACAGATACGCAGTATTTT. The rearrangement uses TRBV4-1 and TRBJ2-3, with D possibly TRBD2 on 5 matching bases. This CDR3 has 16 residues. Deletions cut 1 base from V and 0 bases from J, with 11 bases between. Germline V lookup: CDR1 MGHRA, CDR2 YSYEKL.

The chain uses TRBV4-2 and TRBJ1-6, with a tentative D call TRBD1 (5 bases). V was cut by 0 bases and J by 3 bases, with 18 bases left in between. The CDR3 has 19 amino acids. The germline V gene has CDR1 LGHNA and CDR2 YNFKEQ. The CDR3, as DNA: TGTGCCAGCAGCCAAGATCTTTCAGGGCAGGCTAGCTATAATTCACCCCTCCACTTT. It yields the protein CASSQDLSGQASYNSPLHF.

The V and J genes are TRBV2 and TRBJ2-4; D tentatively fits TRBD1 or TRBD2 (6 bases each). The J call is uncertain, as TRBJ2-5 better fits the DNA end. Germline-derived CDR1 and CDR2 are SNHLY and FYNNEI. This CDR3 is 15 amino acids long. The chain's CDR3 is CASSAQQGGVATQYF. The CDR3 DNA sequence: TGTGCCAGCAGTGCCCAACAGGGCGGGGTTGCGACCCAGTACTTC.

This sequence joins TRBV12-3 or TRBV12-4 and TRBJ1-5; D uncertain. Trimming pared 5 bases from V and 3 bases from J, leaving 14 bases between. The CDR3 is 15 residues long. In nucleotides, the CDR3 is TGTGCCAGCAGTGCACAGCGGCGTAACAATCAGCCCCAGCATTTT. Encoded protein: CASSAQRRNNQPQHF.

This clonotype was counted a few times. V gene TRBV9 combines with J gene TRBJ1-2; D gene ambiguous. Germline assignment: CDR1 SGDLS and CDR2 YYNGEE. The ends were cut back, 0 bases at V and 0 bases at J, with 9 bases in the middle. This CDR3 region has 15 residues. The CDR3 protein is CASSVAMQPNYGYTF. The CDR3 DNA sequence: TGTGCCAGCAGCGTAGCTATGCAGCCTAACTATGGCTACACCTTC.

The J gene is TRBJ2-2, the V gene TRBV29-1; 7 bases match TRBD1. This CDR3 is built from 13 residues. The germline CDR1 and CDR2 sequences are SQVTM and ANQGSEA. Germline trimming cut 6 bases from V and 3 bases from J; bases unmatched to any gene: 4. The CDR3 loop is CSVVTGYTGELFF. Here the CDR3 DNA reads TGCAGCGTCGTGACAGGGTACACCGGGGAGCTGTTTTTT.

The chain combines TRBV6-6 with TRBJ2-5; 10 positions match TRBD1. Germline CDR1 reads MNHNY; CDR2 reads SVGAGI (reference sequence). The ends lost 0 bases at V and 5 bases at J; junction bases unmatched: 3. The CDR3 contains 15 residues. The CDR3 here is CASSYSGQGRETQYF. For the CDR3, the DNA is TGTGCCAGCAGTTACTCGGGACAGGGGAGGGAGACCCAGTACTTC.

This chain links TRBV20-1 with TRBJ2-4; D not certain. The DNA matches TRBJ2-7 better at its end, which makes the J call doubtful. The CDR3 has 14 amino acids. Per germline, CDR1 DFQATT and CDR2 SNEGSKA (reference sequence). CDR3 sequence: CSANKVDAHYEQYF. The CDR3 DNA reads as TGCAGTGCCAACAAGGTAGACGCGCACTACGAGCAGTACTTC.

There are a few counts of this clonotype. V gene TRBV13 combines with J gene TRBJ2-5; D uncertain. In germline, CDR1 is PRHDT, CDR2 FYEKMQ (reference sequence). The CDR3 totals 15 residues. Trimming took off 0 bases at V and 2 bases at J, with 10 bases between the two ends. CDR3 protein: CASSLGVLQQETQYF. The CDR3 region has the DNA TGTGCCAGCAGCTTAGGGGTACTACAGCAAGAGACCCAGTACTTC.

This clonotype was recorded at least ten times. The chain has TRBV7-8 and TRBJ2-3, with TRBD1 identical over 7 bases. The CDR3 contains 15 residues. V shed 4 bases, J shed 6 bases, and the junction held 10 bases outside the gene matches. CDR1 SGHVS and CDR2 FQNEAQ come from the germline V gene. For the CDR3, the DNA is TGTGCCAGCAGCTCCCCGGGACAGTATGTGGATACGCAGTATTTT. It specifies CASSSPGQYVDTQYF.

This chain connects TRBV6-4 to TRBJ2-7; D gene unclear. V lost 4 bases and J lost 0, with 13 bases in between. Germline V gene data show CDR1 as MRHNA and CDR2 as SNTAGT. This CDR3 comprises 15 residues. The CDR3 DNA reads TGTGCCAGCAGTGGGAGACCCCATAGCTCCTACGAGCAGTACTTC. Its translation is CASSGRPHSSYEQYF.

J is TRBJ2-1 and V is TRBV6-5, with 12 bases lining up with TRBD2. The CDR3 is 16 residues long. Looked up from germline, CDR1 is MNHEY and CDR2 is SVGAGI. V dropped 7 bases and J dropped 3; count of bases not matched to a gene: 7. The CDR3 sequence is CASNLLAGGSYNEQFF. In DNA, the CDR3 is TGTGCCAGCAACCTACTAGCGGGAGGTAGCTACAATGAGCAGTTCTTC.

The chain joins TRBV11-2 to TRBJ2-5, with 9 positions matching TRBD2. Germline CDR1 reads SGHAT; CDR2 reads FQNNGV. CDR3 length equals 15 residues. With 5 bases clipped from V and 2 bases from J, the junction kept 6 bases outside the gene matches. The CDR3 is CASSLAGRGQETQYF. DNA for the CDR3: TGTGCCAGCAGCCTAGCGGGAAGGGGGCAAGAGACCCAGTACTTC. Filled out from reference TRBV11-2 and TRBJ2-5, the complete variable domain reads EAGVAQSPRYKIIEKRQSVAFWCNPISGHATLYWYQQILGQGPKLLIQFQNNGVVDDSQLPKDRFSAERLKGVDSTLKIQPAKLEDSAVYLCASSLAGRGQETQYFGPGTRLLVL.

The genes are TRBV12-3 or TRBV12-4 and TRBJ2-1; 9 bases are shared with TRBD1. Trimming cost V 7 bases and J 7 bases; bases outside gene matches: 17. This CDR3 is 17 amino acids long. The CDR3: CASTPTTGGSGGNEQFF. The CDR3 nucleotides read TGTGCCAGCACCCCCACAACAGGGGGCTCGGGTGGAAATGAGCAGTTCTTC.

The genes are TRBV24-1 and TRBJ2-5; 10 bases align to TRBD1. The end of the DNA is better explained by TRBJ2-7, so the J call may be wrong. In germline, CDR1 is KGHDR, CDR2 SFDVKD. The CDR3 is 16 amino acids. CDR3 in DNA: TGTGCCACCAGTGATTTATCCGGGACAGGGGTCTACGAGCAGTACTTC. It specifies CATSDLSGTGVYEQYF.

J is TRBJ2-5 and V is TRBV6-6; 8 positions match TRBD2. Trimming at V came to 6 bases and at J to 11 bases, leaving 11 bases not matched to a gene. This CDR3 spans 13 amino acids. Germline V lookup: CDR1 MNHNY, CDR2 SVGAGI (reference sequence). The CDR3 DNA is TGTGCCAGCAGGGACCCTCTCGGGGGGGAGCAGTACTTC. Amino acids: CASRDPLGGEQYF.

The chain employs TRBV4-1 and TRBJ1-2, with D unclear. Germline V gene data show CDR1 as MGHRA and CDR2 as YSYEKL. This CDR3 is built from 18 residues. The ends were cut back, 2 bases at V and 4 bases at J, with 23 bases in the middle. The CDR3 sequence: CASSQQATGGSAGYGYTF. The CDR3 DNA reads TGCGCCAGCAGCCAACAGGCCACCGGCGGGTCGGCGGGCTATGGCTACACCTTC.

This clonotype was seen more than once but under ten times. The V gene is TRBV29-1, the J gene TRBJ2-2, with TRBD2 as a possible D gene (6 bases). Germline V gives CDR1 SQVTM, CDR2 ANQGSEA. V lost 6 bases and J lost 2, with 13 bases in between. The CDR3 totals 14 residues. In DNA, the CDR3 is TGCAGCGTGGGGGGACCAGCAAACACCGGGGAGCTGTTTTTT. This translates into CSVGGPANTGELFF.